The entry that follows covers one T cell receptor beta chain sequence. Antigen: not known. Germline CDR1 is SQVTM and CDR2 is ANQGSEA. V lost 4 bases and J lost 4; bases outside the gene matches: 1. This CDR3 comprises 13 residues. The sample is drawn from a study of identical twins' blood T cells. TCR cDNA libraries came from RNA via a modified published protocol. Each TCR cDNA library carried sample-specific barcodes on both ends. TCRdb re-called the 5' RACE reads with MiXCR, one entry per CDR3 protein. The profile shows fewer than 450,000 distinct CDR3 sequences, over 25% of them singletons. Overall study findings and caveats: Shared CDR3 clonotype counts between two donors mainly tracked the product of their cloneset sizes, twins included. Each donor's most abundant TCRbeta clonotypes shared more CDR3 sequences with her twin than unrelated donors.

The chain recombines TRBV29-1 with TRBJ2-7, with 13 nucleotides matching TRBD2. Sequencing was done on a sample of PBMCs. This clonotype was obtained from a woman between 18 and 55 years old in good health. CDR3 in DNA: TGCAGCGTTGGACTAGCGGGGGGATACGAGCAGTACTTC. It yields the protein CSVGLAGGYEQYF.